The 24 T cell receptor beta chains below come from one sample, sequenced in a study of memory CD4+ T cells and cytomegalovirus serostatus. The method was immunoSEQ multiplex PCR; TCRdb's version includes in-frame clones alone and lacks a portion of them. The data show about 92,000 clones, about 80% seen once. The sort gate was single viable CD3+CD4+CD8-CD45RO+ cells for memory CD4+ T cells. The sample was memory CD4+ T cells from blood. The receptors here all came from an adult in good health and CMV-seropositive.

The chain joins TRBV11-2 to TRBJ2-7, with TRBD2 as a possible D gene (5 bases). V lost 1 base, J lost 3 bases, and 7 bases lay in between. Germline values: CDR1 SGHAT, CDR2 FQNNGV. This CDR3 has 13 residues. The CDR3 DNA reads TGTGCCAGCAGCTTAGGTCGGGGCTACGAGCAGTACTTC. Its protein is CASSLGRGYEQYF.

The chain recombines TRBV2 with TRBJ1-3; 9 positions match TRBD1. Trimming at V came to 7 bases and at J to 3 bases, leaving 4 bases not matched to a gene. The CDR3 totals 14 residues. Germline loops: CDR1 SNHLY, CDR2 FYNNEI. CDR3 bases: TGTGCCAGCAACTTGGACAGGGGTGGAAACACCATATATTTT. Its translation: CASNLDRGGNTIYF.

The gene calls are TRBV19 and TRBJ2-5; 9 bases are shared with TRBD2. Per germline, CDR1 LNHDA and CDR2 SQIVND (reference sequence). V lost 3 bases to trimming and J lost 6 bases; unmatched junction nucleotides: 14. This CDR3 is built from 17 residues. The CDR3 region is CASSILTSGPSSKTQYF. The CDR3 DNA is TGTGCCAGTAGTATCCTGACTAGCGGCCCCTCTTCGAAGACCCAGTACTTC.

In this sample, this clone turned up a few times. The rearrangement links TRBV5-1 to TRBJ2-7, with 11 bases that match TRBD2. J was trimmed by 4 bases and V by 4 bases; bases with no gene match: 7. The V gene's germline CDR1 is SGHRS and CDR2 YFSETQ. The length of the CDR3 is 15 residues. CDR3 amino acids: CASSRSSGRGYEQYF. CDR3 bases: TGCGCCAGCAGCCGAAGTAGCGGGAGGGGGTACGAGCAGTACTTC.

This chain links TRBV5-1 with TRBJ2-5; D possibly corresponds to TRBD1 (7 bases). The CDR3 sequence is 16 residues long. The V gene lost 4 bases and the J gene lost 2 bases, with 18 bases spanning the gap. The germline gives CDR1 SGHRS, CDR2 YFSETQ. CDR3 in DNA: TGCGCCAGCAGCCCCTCGCTGACAGGGAGGCAAGAGACCCAGTACTTC. It is translated as CASSPSLTGRQETQYF.

The chain couples TRBV18 to TRBJ1-3; a weak D match, TRBD1 (5 bases). This CDR3 is built from 13 residues. The V and J ends lost 2 bases and 8 bases respectively, with 10 bases between them. The germline V gene has CDR1 KGHSH and CDR2 LQKENI. CDR3 amino acids: CASSPMGGDTIYF. The CDR3 DNA follows: TGTGCCAGCTCACCAATGGGGGGTGACACCATATATTTT.

The chain couples TRBV10-1 to TRBJ2-5, with D possibly TRBD2 on 7 matching bases. This CDR3 comprises 19 residues. Germline lookup yields CDR1 WNHNN and CDR2 SYGVQD (reference sequence). Trimming removed 6 bases at V and 5 bases at J, with 31 bases between. CDR3 DNA sequence: TGCGCCAGCAGCGAACCACCTCCGGAACTAGCGAGGGGGGAGGAGACCCAGTACTTC. The encoded protein is CASSEPPPELARGEETQYF.

This chain joins TRBV5-1 and TRBJ2-3, with 14 nucleotides matching TRBD2. CDR1 and CDR2 (germline): SGHRS, YFSETQ. The junction had 5 bases not matched to a gene; V was cut back by 3 bases and J by 5 bases. The CDR3 runs to 16 residues. Here the CDR3 reads CASSWQGTSGGDTQYF. CDR3 coding DNA: TGCGCCAGCAGCTGGCAGGGGACTAGCGGGGGAGATACGCAGTATTTT.

The V gene is TRBV29-1, the J gene TRBJ2-3, with TRBD1 identical over 8 bases. This CDR3 is 13 amino acids long. Germline V gene lookup returns CDR1 SQVTM and CDR2 ANQGSEA. With 7 bases clipped from V and 1 base from J, the junction kept 4 bases outside the gene matches. This CDR3 is CSAETGGTDTQYF. The CDR3 DNA reads as TGCAGCGCTGAGACAGGGGGCACAGATACGCAGTATTTT.

The V and J genes are TRBV11-2 and TRBJ2-7; D may correspond to TRBD1 or TRBD2 (6 bases each). With 5 bases removed from V and 1 base from J, the gap between germline ends came to 15 bases. Germline V lookup: CDR1 SGHAT, CDR2 FQNNGV. The CDR3 spans 15 residues. The CDR3 region is CASSPGALPSYEQYF. The CDR3, as DNA: TGTGCCAGCAGCCCGGGGGCTCTGCCTTCCTACGAGCAGTACTTC.

The CDR3 DNA sequence: TGTGCCAGCAGCTTGGCCAACCCAGGGGCGACGCAGTATTTT. It codes for CASSLANPGATQYF. This chain joins TRBV5-6 and TRBJ2-3; D is possibly TRBD1 (6 bases). Germline CDR1 and CDR2: SGHDT and YYEEEE. V lost 0 bases and J 9 bases, leaving 14 bases between the germline ends. The CDR3 covers 14 residues.

The V call is TRBV10-1, the J call TRBJ2-7; D is uncertain. Trimming left V 5 bases short and J 7 bases short, with 9 bases between. Germline-derived CDR1 and CDR2 are WNHNN and SYGVQD (reference sequence). The CDR3 covers 11 residues. The CDR3 loop reads CASSHIREQYF. The CDR3 region has the DNA TGCGCCAGCAGTCACATTCGGGAGCAGTACTTC.

The J gene is TRBJ2-5, the V gene TRBV7-8, with D possibly matching TRBD2 (6 bases). The germline V gene has CDR1 SGHVS and CDR2 FQNEAQ. This CDR3 comprises 13 residues. The germline V and J ends were trimmed by 5 bases and 0 bases, with 7 bases remaining between them. In nucleotides, the CDR3 is TGTGCCAGCAGCGCGGGAAACCAAGAGACCCAGTACTTC. It encodes CASSAGNQETQYF.

The rearrangement joins TRBV19 to TRBJ2-3, with unresolved D. CDR1 and CDR2 (germline): LNHDA, SQIVND (reference sequence). This CDR3 contains 17 residues. Trimming took off 4 bases at V and 2 bases at J, with 19 bases between the two ends. The CDR3 nucleotides read TGTGCCAGTAGTAGATGGGCAAGCTATGGATTCACAGATACGCAGTATTTT. It yields the protein CASSRWASYGFTDTQYF.

The gene calls are TRBV6-1 and TRBJ2-7; 11 bases are shared with TRBD2. Looked up from germline, CDR1 is MNHNS and CDR2 is SASEGT. V shed 7 bases, J shed 0 bases, and the junction held 2 bases outside the gene matches. This CDR3 region has 14 residues. The CDR3 sequence: CASTGTSGSYEQYF. The CDR3, as DNA: TGTGCCAGCACCGGGACTAGCGGCTCCTACGAGCAGTACTTC.

The chain joins TRBV10-2 to TRBJ1-1; TRBD1 aligns across 7 bases. Germline V gives CDR1 WSHSY, CDR2 SAAADI. V lost 5 bases, J lost 0 bases, and 9 bases stayed unmatched. The CDR3 has 16 residues. CDR3: CASSRGQDRMNTEAFF. The CDR3 DNA sequence: TGCGCCAGCAGTAGAGGGCAGGACAGGATGAACACTGAAGCTTTCTTT.

V usage is TRBV7-9 and J usage is TRBJ1-3; D not resolved. The ends were cut back, 2 bases at V and 0 bases at J, with 11 bases in the middle. The CDR3 has 16 amino acids. CDR1 is SEHNR, CDR2 FQNEAQ, per germline (reference sequence). CDR3 sequence (DNA): TGTGCCAGCAGCTTATATTCGGAGAGCTCTGGAAACACCATATATTTT. Protein sequence: CASSLYSESSGNTIYF.

CDR3 loop: CASRGVDGNTIYF. CDR3 sequence (DNA): TGTGCCAGCAGGGGTGTAGACGGAAACACCATATATTTT. The V gene is TRBV6-5, the J gene TRBJ1-3, with D unclear. The ends were cut back, 6 bases at V and 4 bases at J, with 10 bases in the middle. The CDR3 is 13 amino acids. Germline V gene data show CDR1 as MNHEY and CDR2 as SVGAGI.

V is TRBV28 and J is TRBJ1-2; TRBD1 matches 7 bases. CDR1 MDHEN and CDR2 SYDVKM come from the germline V gene. The CDR3 covers 14 residues. The V gene end was trimmed by 3 bases and the J gene end by 5 bases; junction bases not matched to a gene: 6. In DNA form, the CDR3 reads TGTGCCAGCAGTTTCGTAGGGACAGTTTATGGCTACACCTTC. Translated, it gives CASSFVGTVYGYTF.

CDR3 bases: TGTGCTGGGGGCGGCAGTAACGGGGGCAATCAGCCCCAGCATTTT. It is translated as CAGGGSNGGNQPQHF. The chain recombines TRBV19 with TRBJ1-5; the D gene is possibly TRBD1 (6 bases). The CDR3 covers 15 residues. Germline V lookup: CDR1 LNHDA, CDR2 SQIVND (reference sequence).

The chain employs TRBV5-5 and TRBJ2-7; tentatively, D is TRBD1 or TRBD2 (5 bases each). Germline assignment: CDR1 SGHKS and CDR2 YYEKEE (reference sequence). V was cut by 4 bases and J by 0 bases, with 14 bases left in between. The length of the CDR3 is 15 residues. CDR3 sequence reads: CASSNRDLSSYEQYF. The CDR3 nucleotides are TGTGCCAGCAGCAACCGGGACCTTAGCTCCTACGAGCAGTACTTC.

This chain connects TRBV1 to TRBJ2-6; no check of the table's D call, TRBD1, against the DNA was made. TRBV1 is classified as a pseudogene. The CDR3 sequence is 15 residues long. In DNA form, the CDR3 reads TGCACCAGCATCAGGGGCCACTCTGGGGCCAACGTCCTGACTTTC. It codes for CTSIRGHSGANVLTF.

The rearrangement links TRBV4-2 to TRBJ2-6; TRBD1 agrees at 7 bases. With V trimmed by 1 base and J by 2 bases, 8 bases remained unmatched. Germline V gene sequence: CDR1 LGHNA, CDR2 YNFKEQ. The CDR3 has 18 amino acids. The CDR3 protein is CASSQGFEGAAGANVLTF. The CDR3 region has the DNA TGTGCCAGCAGCCAAGGATTCGAGGGGGCAGCTGGGGCCAACGTCCTGACTTTC.

The V and J genes are TRBV5-4 and TRBJ2-4; D assignment may be TRBD1 or TRBD2 (5 bases each). CDR1 is SGHNT and CDR2 is YYREEE in the germline V gene (reference sequence). This CDR3 contains 17 residues. Trimming pared 0 bases from V and 0 bases from J, leaving 13 bases between. CDR3 protein: CASSLGADTLAKNIQYF. The CDR3 DNA follows: TGTGCCAGCAGCTTGGGAGCGGACACCCTAGCCAAAAACATTCAGTACTTC.